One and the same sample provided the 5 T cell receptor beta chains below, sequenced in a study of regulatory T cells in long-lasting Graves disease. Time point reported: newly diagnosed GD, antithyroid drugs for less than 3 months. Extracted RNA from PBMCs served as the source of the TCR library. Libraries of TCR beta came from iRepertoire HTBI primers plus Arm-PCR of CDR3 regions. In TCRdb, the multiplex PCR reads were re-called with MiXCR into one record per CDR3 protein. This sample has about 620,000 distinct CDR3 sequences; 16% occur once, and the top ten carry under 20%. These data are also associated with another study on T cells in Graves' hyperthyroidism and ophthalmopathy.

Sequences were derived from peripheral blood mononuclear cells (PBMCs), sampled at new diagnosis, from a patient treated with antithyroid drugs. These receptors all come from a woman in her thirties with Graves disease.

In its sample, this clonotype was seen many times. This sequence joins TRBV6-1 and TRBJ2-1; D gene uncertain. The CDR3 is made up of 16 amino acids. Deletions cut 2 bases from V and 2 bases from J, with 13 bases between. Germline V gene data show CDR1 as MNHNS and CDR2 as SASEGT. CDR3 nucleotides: TGTGCCAGCAGTGAACGCTTAGTAGGAACCTACAATGAGCAGTTCTTC. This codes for CASSERLVGTYNEQFF.

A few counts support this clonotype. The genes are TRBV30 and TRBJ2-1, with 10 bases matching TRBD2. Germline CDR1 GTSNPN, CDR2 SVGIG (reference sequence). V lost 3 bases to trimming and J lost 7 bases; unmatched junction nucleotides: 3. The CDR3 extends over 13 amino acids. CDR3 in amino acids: CAWRLAGINEQFF. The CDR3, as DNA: TGTGCCTGGAGACTAGCGGGAATAAATGAGCAGTTCTTC.

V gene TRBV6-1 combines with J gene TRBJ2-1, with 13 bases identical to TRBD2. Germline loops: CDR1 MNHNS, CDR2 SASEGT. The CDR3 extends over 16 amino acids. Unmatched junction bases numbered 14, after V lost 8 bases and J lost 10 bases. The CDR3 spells CASRHDRLAGGREQFF. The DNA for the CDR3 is TGTGCCAGCCGCCACGATCGACTAGCGGGAGGACGAGAGCAGTTCTTC.

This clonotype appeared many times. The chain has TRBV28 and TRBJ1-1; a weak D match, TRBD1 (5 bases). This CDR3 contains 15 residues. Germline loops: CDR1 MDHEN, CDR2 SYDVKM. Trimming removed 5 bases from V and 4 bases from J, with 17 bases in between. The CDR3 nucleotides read TGTGCCAGCAGTCTAACCAAACGGGACGTCACTGAAGCTTTCTTT. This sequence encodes CASSLTKRDVTEAFF.

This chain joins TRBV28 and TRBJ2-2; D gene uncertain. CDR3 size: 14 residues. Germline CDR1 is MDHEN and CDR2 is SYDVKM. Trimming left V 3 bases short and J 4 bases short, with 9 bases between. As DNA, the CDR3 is TGTGCCAGCAGTTTGGGAATAGGCACCGGGGAGCTGTTTTTT. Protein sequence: CASSLGIGTGELFF. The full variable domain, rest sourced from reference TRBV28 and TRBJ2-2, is DVKVTQSSRYLVKRTGEKVFLECVQDMDHENMFWYRQDPGLGLRLIYFSYDVKMKEKGDIPEGYSVSREKKERFSLILESASTNQTSMYLCASSLGIGTGELFFGEGSRLTVL.